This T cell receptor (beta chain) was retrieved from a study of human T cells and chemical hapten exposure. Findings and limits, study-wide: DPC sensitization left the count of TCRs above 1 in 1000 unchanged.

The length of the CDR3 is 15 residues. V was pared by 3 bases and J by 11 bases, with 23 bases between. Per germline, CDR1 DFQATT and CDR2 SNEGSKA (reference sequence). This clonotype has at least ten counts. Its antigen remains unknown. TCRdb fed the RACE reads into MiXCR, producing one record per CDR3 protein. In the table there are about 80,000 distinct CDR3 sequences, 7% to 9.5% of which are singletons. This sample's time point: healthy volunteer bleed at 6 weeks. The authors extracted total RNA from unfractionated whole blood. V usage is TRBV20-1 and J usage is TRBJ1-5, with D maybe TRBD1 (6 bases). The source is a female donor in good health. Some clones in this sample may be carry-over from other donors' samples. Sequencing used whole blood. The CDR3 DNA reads TGCAGTGCTAGTGTTTGGGACACCGCCGTTTTGGCCCAGCATTTT. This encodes CSASVWDTAVLAQHF.